This T cell receptor (beta chain) was captured in a study of blood T cell repertoires in COVID-19. The germline V gene encodes CDR1 SGHAT and CDR2 FQNNGV. Trimming pared 5 bases from V and 8 bases from J, leaving 19 bases between. The CDR3 loop spans 15 amino acids. Repertoires were generated with immunoSEQ multiplex PCR, while TCRdb's copy carries only in-frame clones and drops some. The sample shows about 160,000 clones, roughly 80% of them seen only once. This sequence joins TRBV11-2 and TRBJ2-1; D remains unclear. Material for sequencing was PBMCs or T cells enriched from blood (not recorded which). This clonotype was obtained from a woman aged 60-70 years who had recovered from COVID-19. CDR3 residues: CASSPSPNPVDEQFF. CDR3 nucleotides: TGTGCCAGCAGCCCCTCCCCCAACCCTGTAGATGAGCAGTTCTTC.